This TCR beta chain was recorded in a study of identical twins. TCRdb ran MiXCR on the 5' RACE reads and lists one entry per CDR3 protein. Seen here are approximately 630,000 distinct CDR3 sequences, about 7.6% observed once, and the top ten hold 1.6%. Many counts were recorded for this clonotype. With V trimmed by 8 bases and J by 4 bases, 13 bases remained unmatched. The CDR3 length is 15 residues. The data also belong to a second study, concerning yellow fever vaccine responses in identical twins.

Sequenced sample: PBMCs. The sequence derives from a woman between 18 and 29 years old in good health. The rearrangement joins TRBV12-3 or TRBV12-4 to TRBJ2-5; 7 nucleotides match TRBD1. CDR3 sequence: CASGRTTGLRETQYF. The DNA for the CDR3 is TGTGCCAGCGGGCGGACGACAGGGCTCCGAGAGACCCAGTACTTC.